One sample yielded the 4 T cell receptor beta chains listed below, sequenced in a study of blood T cell repertoires in COVID-19. The data were produced by immunoSEQ multiplex PCR, yet TCRdb's version contains in-frame clones alone and is incomplete. The top ten hold 4% to 5% of the sample, which has approximately 300,000 clones, 85% seen once. Sequenced material: peripheral blood. The receptors shown here come from a woman between 45 and 60 years old with active or convalescent COVID-19.

The V and J genes are TRBV3-1 (or the pseudogene TRBV3-2) and TRBJ2-1, with a possible D match to TRBD2 (6 bases). CDR1 and CDR2 (germline): LGHDT, YNNKEL (reference sequence). The CDR3 covers 14 residues. The germline V and J ends were trimmed by 6 bases and 2 bases, with 11 bases remaining between them. The CDR3 is CASSQDYPYNEQFF. The CDR3 nucleotides are TGTGCCAGCAGTCAGGACTACCCCTACAATGAGCAGTTCTTC.

This chain uses TRBV2 with TRBJ2-3; TRBD2 agrees at 12 bases. J gave up 2 bases and V 7 bases, and 10 bases lay outside the gene matches. The CDR3 consists of 17 residues. CDR1 and CDR2 from the germline V gene are SNHLY and FYNNEI. DNA of the CDR3: TGTGCCAGCAAAGGGACTAGCGGGTCCCCCCTCACAGATACGCAGTATTTT. This sequence encodes CASKGTSGSPLTDTQYF. Full variable domain (missing parts from reference TRBV2 and TRBJ2-3): EPEVTQTPSHQVTQMGQEVILRCVPISNHLYFYWYRQILGQKVEFLVSFYNNEISEKSEIFDDQFSVERPDGSNFTLKIRSTKLEDSAMYFCASKGTSGSPLTDTQYFGPGTRLTVL.

This chain uses TRBV5-1 with TRBJ1-3; maybe TRBD1 (6 bases). The CDR3 consists of 16 residues. Trimming left V 4 bases short and J 0 bases short, with 14 bases between. Germline V CDR1 and CDR2: SGHRS, YFSETQ. CDR3 nucleotides: TGCGCCAGCAGCCCCGGGGGGCCCCGCTCTGGAAACACCATATATTTT. It yields the protein CASSPGGPRSGNTIYF.

A few counts support this clone. This chain joins TRBV7-2 and TRBJ2-7; no clear D gene. Germline V lookup: CDR1 SGHTA, CDR2 FQGNSA. V lost 6 bases to trimming and J lost 0 bases, with 12 bases between them. This CDR3 contains 14 residues. The CDR3 sequence: CASRAALRSYEQYF. CDR3 nucleotides: TGTGCCAGCAGGGCCGCCTTACGCTCCTACGAGCAGTACTTC.